Presented here are 20 T cell receptor beta chains from one specimen sequenced in a study of Graves' ophthalmopathy and Graves' hyperthyroidism. TCR beta CDR3 regions were amplified from RNA transcripts. HTBI primers were employed in first-round RT-PCR, then a second-round multiplex PCR followed. One entry per CDR3 protein, called by TCRdb with MiXCR from the multiplex PCR reads. The sample lists some 750,000 distinct CDR3 sequences; roughly two fifths were seen once. The sample consisted of peripheral blood. The source is an adult man with Graves' ophthalmopathy.

The chain combines TRBV11-2 with TRBJ2-5; D may be TRBD2 (7 bases). From germline, CDR1 is SGHAT and CDR2 FQNNGV. V dropped 1 base and J dropped 5 bases, with 14 bases sitting between them. The CDR3 runs 15 residues. CDR3 loop: CASSLGGGEPETQYF. CDR3 DNA: TGTGCCAGCAGCTTAGGCGGGGGCGAACCGGAGACCCAGTACTTC.

This chain uses TRBV20-1 with TRBJ1-4; D unclear. CDR3 length equals 15 residues. Trimming removed 5 bases from V and 8 bases from J, with 21 bases in between. Germline values: CDR1 DFQATT, CDR2 SNEGSKA (reference sequence). This CDR3 is CSAPWGVSAWEKLFF. The CDR3 nucleotides are TGCAGTGCTCCCTGGGGTGTTTCGGCCTGGGAAAAACTGTTTTTT.

This clonotype was recorded a few times. The chain employs TRBV11-2 and TRBJ2-5; D unclear. The CDR3 totals 17 residues. The V end was cut by 2 bases, the J end by 3 bases, with 19 bases between. Germline V gene data show CDR1 as SGHAT and CDR2 as FQNNGV. CDR3 residues: CASSLIIRATAKETQYF. CDR3 in DNA: TGTGCCAGCAGCTTAATCATTCGTGCGACTGCTAAAGAGACCCAGTACTTC.

This clonotype came up many times. This chain joins TRBV24-1 and TRBJ2-5, with D tentatively TRBD1 or TRBD2 (6 bases each). The CDR3 extends over 14 amino acids. The germline gives CDR1 KGHDR, CDR2 SFDVKD. The V gene lost 4 bases and the J gene lost 4 bases, with 12 bases spanning the gap. The DNA of the CDR3 is TGTGCCACCAGTGACCCGAGGGGGGTAGAGACCCAGTACTTC. It yields the protein CATSDPRGVETQYF.

About this clonotype: One base away lies a much larger clone, so this may be a sequencing read error. CDR3 DNA: TGCAGCGTTTACAGGGGAGTAGGCTACACCTTC. Its translation is CSVYRGVGYTF. This rearrangement joins TRBV29-1 to TRBJ1-2; the match to TRBD1 covers 7 bases. J gave up 8 bases and V 5 bases, and 5 bases lay outside the gene matches. The CDR3 consists of 11 residues. Germline loops: CDR1 SQVTM, CDR2 ANQGSEA.

The table lists this clonotype with many counts. The rearrangement uses TRBV7-9 and TRBJ2-2; either TRBD1 or TRBD2 may supply D (5 bases each). Germline-derived CDR1 and CDR2 are SEHNR and FQNEAQ (reference sequence). This CDR3 contains 15 residues. CDR3 loop: CAFGAEGTNTGELFF. DNA of the CDR3: TGTGCGTTTGGGGCAGAGGGGACGAACACCGGGGAGCTGTTTTTT.

The chain carries TRBV7-2 and TRBJ2-3; D remains unclear. The germline V gene has CDR1 SGHTA and CDR2 FQGNSA. With 1 base removed from V and 2 bases from J, the gap between germline ends came to 10 bases. The CDR3 length is 15 residues. CDR3 residues: CASSLGWVPTDTQYF. CDR3 sequence (DNA): TGTGCCAGCAGCTTAGGTTGGGTCCCCACAGATACGCAGTATTTT.

On this clonotype: Sequence at one end of the junction differs from germline and may be a read error. The CDR3 sequence is CASSLPSGGNEQFF. CDR3 nucleotides: TGTGCCAGCAGTTTGCCCAGCGGGGGAAATGAGCAGTTCTTC. The chain employs TRBV24-1 and TRBJ2-1, with 8 nucleotides matching TRBD2. The CDR3 spans 14 residues. Germline-derived CDR1 and CDR2 are KGHDR and SFDVKD.

This chain connects TRBV2 to TRBJ2-5, with 10 bases fitting TRBD1. Looked up from germline, CDR1 is SNHLY and CDR2 is FYNNEI. The CDR3 sequence is 17 residues long. The junction had 7 bases not matched to a gene; V was cut back by 1 base and J by 2 bases. CDR3 sequence reads: CASSEDGDRGIQETQYF. The DNA for the CDR3 is TGTGCCAGCAGTGAAGATGGGGACAGGGGTATTCAAGAGACCCAGTACTTC. Full variable domain (remainder filled in from reference TRBV2 and TRBJ2-5): EPEVTQTPSHQVTQMGQEVILRCVPISNHLYFYWYRQILGQKVEFLVSFYNNEISEKSEIFDDQFSVERPDGSNFTLKIRSTKLEDSAMYFCASSEDGDRGIQETQYFGPGTRLLVL.

V usage is TRBV2 and J usage is TRBJ2-7; D remains ambiguous. Looked up from germline, CDR1 is SNHLY and CDR2 is FYNNEI. V was pared by 2 bases and J by 4 bases, with 18 bases between. The CDR3 covers 16 residues. For the CDR3, the DNA is TGTGCCAGCAGTGAATCAATACGGCGTAATTCTTACGAGCAGTACTTC. Amino acid sequence: CASSESIRRNSYEQYF.

The chain combines TRBV19 with TRBJ2-6, with 7 bases identical to TRBD1. Germline V gene sequence: CDR1 LNHDA, CDR2 SQIVND (reference sequence). V was pared by 5 bases and J by 2 bases, with 9 bases of the junction left unmatched. CDR3 size: 17 residues. CDR3 coding DNA: TGTGCCAGTAGTTCGACAGGGTTCCCCACTGGGGCCAACGTCCTGACTTTC. Amino acids: CASSSTGFPTGANVLTF.

This clonotype was seen a handful of times. This chain joins TRBV7-9 and TRBJ2-7, with D perhaps matching TRBD1 (6 bases). V dropped 3 bases and J dropped 0 bases, with 12 bases sitting between them. Germline assignment: CDR1 SEHNR and CDR2 FQNEAQ (reference sequence). The CDR3 is 15 residues long. CDR3 sequence: CASSLEDRASYEQYF. The CDR3, as DNA: TGTGCCAGCAGCTTGGAGGACAGAGCCTCCTACGAGCAGTACTTC.

Comment on this clonotype: A much larger clone lies one base from this, so it may be a read error. The chain couples TRBV7-2 to TRBJ2-5, with D perhaps TRBD1 or TRBD2 (5 bases each). Germline lookup yields CDR1 SGHTA and CDR2 FQGNSA. This CDR3 contains 16 residues. The CDR3 coding sequence is TGTGCCAGCAGCTTAGGATATAGAGGGACCCAAGAGACCCAGGACTTC. Translation gives CASSLGYRGTQETQDF. The full variable domain, with the rest looked up from reference TRBV7-2 and TRBJ2-5, is GAGVSQSPSNKVTEKGKDVELRCDPISGHTALYWYRQSLGQGLEFLIYFQGNSAPDKSGLPSDRFSAERTGGSVSTLTIQRTQQEDSAVYLCASSLGYRGTQETQDFGPGTRLLVL.

The chain employs TRBV7-9 and TRBJ1-6, with D possibly being TRBD1 (5 bases). Germline V CDR1 and CDR2: SEHNR, FQNEAQ (reference sequence). This CDR3 region has 13 residues. V lost 1 base, J lost 11 bases, and 9 bases lay in between. The CDR3 loop reads CASSLGGSAPLHF. CDR3 nucleotides: TGTGCCAGCAGCTTAGGGGGGAGTGCACCCCTCCACTTT. Full variable domain (outside the CDR3, taken from reference TRBV7-9 and TRBJ1-6): DTGVSQNPRHKITKRGQNVTFRCDPISEHNRLYWYRQTLGQGPEFLTYFQNEAQLEKSRLLSDRFSAERPKGSFSTLEIQRTEQGDSAMYLCASSLGGSAPLHFGNGTRLTVT.

The chain is built from TRBV12-3 or TRBV12-4 and TRBJ2-7, with 7 bases fitting TRBD1. This CDR3 region has 15 residues. The V segment lost 8 bases and the J segment 0 bases; nucleotides outside the gene matches: 10. CDR3 protein: CASAQPTGNSYEQYF. CDR3 nucleotides: TGTGCCAGCGCCCAACCGACAGGGAACTCCTACGAGCAGTACTTC.

This chain links TRBV4-1 with TRBJ1-6; TRBD1 might be the D (6 bases). The CDR3 runs to 14 residues. Trimming left V 5 bases short and J 7 bases short, with 12 bases between. Germline loops: CDR1 MGHRA, CDR2 YSYEKL. The CDR3 DNA reads TGCGCCAGCAGCGTAATAAGGGGGAATTCACCCCTCCACTTT. Its translation is CASSVIRGNSPLHF.

CDR3 DNA sequence: TGCAGCGTTACCACAGAGACCTATGGGGCCAACGTCCTGACTTTC. Translated, it gives CSVTTETYGANVLTF. The rearrangement joins TRBV29-1 to TRBJ2-6; no reliable D call. This CDR3 is built from 15 residues. The germline V gene encodes CDR1 SQVTM and CDR2 ANQGSEA. The germline V and J ends were trimmed by 5 bases and 3 bases, with 14 bases remaining between them.

This chain connects TRBV15 to TRBJ2-6; no firm D call. Germline lookup yields CDR1 LNHNV and CDR2 YYDKDF (reference sequence). This CDR3 has 15 residues. The V gene lost 0 bases and the J gene lost 4 bases, with 7 bases spanning the gap. The CDR3 DNA follows: TGTGCCACCAGCAGAGATGTTTCGGGGGCCAACGTCCTGACTTTC. It yields the protein CATSRDVSGANVLTF.

The genes are TRBV7-2 and TRBJ2-7; 7 nucleotides agree with TRBD2. With 1 base clipped from V and 2 bases from J, the junction kept 8 bases outside the gene matches. CDR1 and CDR2 from the germline V gene are SGHTA and FQGNSA. There are 16 residues in the CDR3. The CDR3 loop reads CASSLERLAETYEQYF. The CDR3 nucleotides read TGTGCCAGCAGCTTAGAGCGTCTAGCGGAGACCTACGAGCAGTACTTC.

The rearrangement links TRBV7-9 to TRBJ2-7, with 10 bases fitting TRBD2. Germline-derived CDR1 and CDR2 are SEHNR and FQNEAQ (reference sequence). Unmatched junction bases numbered 8, after V lost 5 bases and J lost 4 bases. This CDR3 has 15 amino acids. CDR3 sequence: CASSPSLAGDYEQYF. The CDR3 region has the DNA TGTGCCAGCAGCCCCTCCCTAGCGGGAGATTACGAGCAGTACTTC. The whole variable domain, filled in from reference TRBV7-9 and TRBJ2-7, reads DTGVSQNPRHKITKRGQNVTFRCDPISEHNRLYWYRQTLGQGPEFLTYFQNEAQLEKSRLLSDRFSAERPKGSFSTLEIQRTEQGDSAMYLCASSPSLAGDYEQYFGPGTRLTVT.